The 21 T cell receptor beta chains listed next were all sequenced from one sample in a study of cytomegalovirus exposure and HLA in healthy donors. Use of 60 Vbeta and 13 Jbeta primers characterized the PCR. TCRdb's copy holds only in-frame clones and misses some; the assay was immunoSEQ multiplex PCR. The sample includes about 160,000 clones, just under 80% seen only once; the top ten take 1%. The sequenced sample was PBMCs. These receptors originate from a woman in her forties or fifties in good health and CMV-seropositive.

The chain uses TRBV7-9 and TRBJ2-2; 9 nucleotides match TRBD2. The junction had 13 bases not matched to a gene; V was cut back by 4 bases and J by 10 bases. This CDR3 comprises 16 residues. The germline CDR1 and CDR2 sequences are SEHNR and FQNEAQ (reference sequence). The CDR3 loop is CASSSLAGEWPAELFF. In nucleotides, the CDR3 is TGTGCCAGCAGCTCACTAGCGGGTGAATGGCCCGCGGAGCTGTTTTTT.

This rearrangement joins TRBV11-2 to TRBJ2-1, with TRBD2 matching 7 bases. Trimming took 5 bases from V and 3 from J; bases not matched to a gene: 10. This CDR3 has 16 amino acids. CDR1 is SGHAT, CDR2 FQNNGV, per germline. The CDR3 region is CASSRNSGTNYNEQFF. The CDR3 DNA reads TGTGCCAGCAGCAGAAACAGCGGGACCAACTACAATGAGCAGTTCTTC.

The chain couples TRBV29-1 to TRBJ2-7; D gene ambiguous. Germline assignment: CDR1 SQVTM and CDR2 ANQGSEA. The CDR3 is made up of 15 amino acids. Trimming shortened V by 0 bases and J by 2 bases, and 14 bases separated the two germline ends. Here the CDR3 DNA reads TGCAGCGTTGAAGATCAAAGACTCAACCCCTACGAGCAGTACTTC. Encoded protein: CSVEDQRLNPYEQYF.

The rearrangement uses TRBV2 and TRBJ2-5; 9 bases are a match to TRBD1. With the DNA end fitting TRBJ2-7 better, the J assignment may be wrong. The CDR3 spans 15 residues. The V gene's germline CDR1 is SNHLY and CDR2 FYNNEI. CDR3 in DNA: TGTGCCAGCAGTGAAGTAGGACAGGGGCCCTACGAGCAGTACTTC. It codes for CASSEVGQGPYEQYF.

The chain recombines TRBV9 with TRBJ2-5; TRBD2 matches 15 bases. With V trimmed by 3 bases and J by 4 bases, 10 bases remained unmatched. Germline V gene sequence: CDR1 SGDLS, CDR2 YYNGEE. This CDR3 is built from 18 residues. DNA for the CDR3: TGTGCCAGCAGCGGAGGGACTAGCGGGGGGCCGGGCACAGAGACCCAGTACTTC. This gives the protein CASSGGTSGGPGTETQYF.

The V and J genes are TRBV19 and TRBJ1-1; 10 bases match TRBD1. Germline trimming cut 10 bases from V and 11 bases from J; bases unmatched to any gene: 10. This CDR3 contains 12 residues. The germline CDR1 and CDR2 sequences are LNHDA and SQIVND (reference sequence). CDR3 residues: CATTDRGISAFF. In DNA form, the CDR3 reads TGTGCCACGACGGACAGGGGGATATCGGCTTTCTTT.

This chain links TRBV5-1 with TRBJ1-2; 10 bases match TRBD1. Germline values: CDR1 SGHRS, CDR2 YFSETQ. V lost 7 bases and J lost 8; bases outside the gene matches: 17. CDR3 length: 16 amino acids. This chain's CDR3 is CASLPSPGQGPLGYTF. The CDR3 nucleotides read TGCGCCAGCTTGCCCTCTCCGGGACAGGGGCCGCTAGGCTACACCTTC. Drawing the rest from reference TRBV5-1 and TRBJ1-2, the complete variable domain is KAGVTQTPRYLIKTRGQQVTLSCSPISGHRSVSWYQQTPGQGLQFLFEYFSETQRNKGNFPGRFSGRQFSNSRSEMNVSTLELGDSALYLCASLPSPGQGPLGYTFGSGTRLTVV.

The V call is TRBV6-1, the J call TRBJ1-2; no reliable D call. V lost 4 bases to trimming and J lost 1 base, with 13 bases between them. The CDR3 has 15 residues. Per germline, CDR1 MNHNS and CDR2 SASEGT. The CDR3 spells CASSVVQASNYGYTF. The CDR3, as DNA: TGTGCCAGCAGTGTCGTGCAGGCGAGTAACTATGGCTACACCTTC.

V usage is TRBV5-1 and J usage is TRBJ1-2; D uncertain. Germline loops: CDR1 SGHRS, CDR2 YFSETQ. V was cut by 1 base and J by 0 bases, with 10 bases left in between. The CDR3 sequence is 15 residues long. The CDR3 protein is CASSLNSDANYGYTF. As DNA, the CDR3 is TGCGCCAGCAGCTTGAACAGTGATGCTAACTATGGCTACACCTTC. Full variable domain (missing parts from reference TRBV5-1 and TRBJ1-2): KAGVTQTPRYLIKTRGQQVTLSCSPISGHRSVSWYQQTPGQGLQFLFEYFSETQRNKGNFPGRFSGRQFSNSRSEMNVSTLELGDSALYLCASSLNSDANYGYTFGSGTRLTVV.

This clone showed up just once. V is TRBV7-3 and J is TRBJ2-1; 12 bases align to TRBD2. With V trimmed by 5 bases and J by 7 bases, 9 bases remained unmatched. Germline lookup yields CDR1 SGHTA and CDR2 FQGTGA. CDR3 length: 16 residues. The CDR3 DNA follows: TGTGCCAGCAGCAGGGGGGGTCTAGCGGGAGGGAATGAGCAGTTCTTC. Amino acids: CASSRGGLAGGNEQFF. The full variable domain, rest sourced from reference TRBV7-3 and TRBJ2-1, is GAGVSQTPSNKVTEKGKYVELRCDPISGHTALYWYRQSLGQGPEFLIYFQGTGAADDSGLPNDRFFAVRPEGSVSTLKIQRTERGDSAVYLCASSRGGLAGGNEQFFGPGTRLTVL.

The gene calls are TRBV2 and TRBJ1-5; D is unclear. The germline CDR1 and CDR2 sequences are SNHLY and FYNNEI. V was cut by 7 bases and J by 1 base, with 8 bases left in between. This CDR3 has 13 amino acids. CDR3 amino acids: CASKRESNQPQHF. CDR3 DNA sequence: TGTGCCAGCAAAAGAGAGAGCAATCAGCCCCAGCATTTT.

The gene calls are TRBV19 and TRBJ2-1, with TRBD2 matching 11 bases. The germline V gene has CDR1 LNHDA and CDR2 SQIVND (reference sequence). Trimming removed 6 bases from V and 6 bases from J; junction bases left unmatched: 16. The CDR3 is made up of 18 amino acids. This chain's CDR3 is CASRGNRNLAGGPNEQFF. The CDR3 DNA sequence: TGTGCCAGTAGGGGAAACAGAAATCTAGCGGGGGGTCCCAATGAGCAGTTCTTC. Based on the CDR3 plus reference TRBV19 and TRBJ2-1, the full variable domain is DGGITQSPKYLFRKEGQNVTLSCEQNLNHDAMYWYRQDPGQGLRLIYYSQIVNDFQKGDIAEGYSVSREKKESFPLTVTSAQKNPTAFYLCASRGNRNLAGGPNEQFFGPGTRLTVL.

The chain links TRBV5-1 to TRBJ2-2, with TRBD2 identical over 8 bases. V gave up 2 bases and J gave up 6 bases; unmatched junction bases: 6. There are 15 residues in the CDR3. Per germline, CDR1 SGHRS and CDR2 YFSETQ. In DNA, the CDR3 is TGCGCCAGCAGCTTTGGTGACGGGAGGGCCGGGGAGCTGTTTTTT. It codes for CASSFGDGRAGELFF.

The genes are TRBV7-9 and TRBJ2-3; D gene ambiguous. Trimming removed 4 bases from V and 4 bases from J, with 15 bases in between. Germline V gives CDR1 SEHNR, CDR2 FQNEAQ (reference sequence). The CDR3 is 15 residues long. CDR3 sequence: CASSSPTMGADTQYF. CDR3 nucleotides: TGTGCCAGCAGCTCCCCTACGATGGGCGCAGATACGCAGTATTTT.

V gene TRBV29-1 combines with J gene TRBJ2-3, with TRBD1 identical over 9 bases. Germline CDR1 and CDR2: SQVTM and ANQGSEA. Trimming at V came to 8 bases and at J to 9 bases, leaving 15 bases not matched to a gene. The CDR3 loop spans 14 amino acids. The CDR3 loop reads CSSTSRTGAKTQYF. The CDR3 DNA sequence: TGCAGCTCTACCAGCCGGACAGGGGCCAAGACGCAGTATTTT.

The chain uses TRBV7-2 and TRBJ1-3; tentative D call: TRBD1 (5 bases). Trimming shortened V by 1 base and J by 0 bases, and 13 bases separated the two germline ends. CDR1 is SGHTA and CDR2 is FQGNSA in the germline V gene. The CDR3 is 17 residues long. CDR3 protein: CASSLGQGLTSGNTIYF. In DNA, the CDR3 is TGTGCCAGCAGCTTAGGGCAGGGCCTTACCTCTGGAAACACCATATATTTT.

The chain recombines TRBV4-3 with TRBJ2-1, with D possibly matching TRBD2 (6 bases). The CDR3 loop spans 17 amino acids. Germline lookup yields CDR1 LGHNA and CDR2 YSLEER. Trimming stripped 4 bases from V and 1 base from J, with 17 bases between. CDR3 nucleotide sequence: TGCGCCAGCAGCCCCCTCTCTGGGCGGGATTCCTACAATGAGCAGTTCTTC. Translated: CASSPLSGRDSYNEQFF.

This clone was observed a few times. V is TRBV6-1 and J is TRBJ1-3; tentative D call: TRBD1 (6 bases). The V gene lost 9 bases and the J gene lost 6 bases, with 18 bases spanning the gap. This CDR3 is 14 amino acids long. Germline CDR1 and CDR2: MNHNS and SASEGT. CDR3 amino acids: CASRDTGWENTIYF. The CDR3 DNA reads as TGTGCCAGTCGCGATACAGGGTGGGAAAACACCATATATTTT.

This rearrangement joins TRBV5-4 to TRBJ2-2; D gene unclear. The CDR3 contains 14 residues. V gave up 0 bases and J gave up 6 bases, with 9 bases separating them. Germline CDR1 is SGHNT and CDR2 is YYREEE (reference sequence). CDR3 residues: CASSLELSPGELFF. In DNA, the CDR3 is TGTGCCAGCAGCTTGGAGTTGAGCCCCGGGGAGCTGTTTTTT.

The chain recombines TRBV10-3 with TRBJ2-7, with 9 bases lining up with TRBD2. This CDR3 has 18 residues. The germline CDR1 and CDR2 sequences are ENHRY and SYGVKD. J gave up 0 bases and V 2 bases, and 11 bases lay outside the gene matches. The CDR3 DNA follows: TGTGCCATCAGTGAGGCCCAGCGGGAGGCTAAGAACTCCTACGAGCAGTACTTC. Its translation: CAISEAQREAKNSYEQYF.

CDR3 protein: CASSVGQVINTEAFF. The CDR3 DNA is TGTGCCAGCAGCGTGGGCCAGGTGATTAACACTGAAGCTTTCTTT. This rearrangement joins TRBV7-2 to TRBJ1-1, with D uncertain. Germline V lookup: CDR1 SGHTA, CDR2 FQGNSA. The CDR3 is 15 residues long. The V gene lost 5 bases and the J gene lost 2 bases, with 15 bases spanning the gap.